Listed below are T cell receptor beta chains from one sample, sequenced in a study of blood T cells in healthy people across ages. In TCRdb, the 5' RACE reads were re-called with MiXCR into one record per CDR3 protein. The data show about 1.6 million distinct CDR3 sequences, about 32% seen once. Source material: blood. All receptors derive from a woman aged 30 to 39 in good health. Both conserved end residues are part of each CDR3. D genes are given only for firm matches. Expanded clones are given a class, and other clones once, few, many or no size at all.

size: -
J: TRBJ2-7
D: TRBD2
V: TRBV29-1
CDR3: CSVGGPSGSSYEQYF
DNA: TGCAGCGTTGGAGGTCCTAGCGGGAGCTCCTACGAGCAGTACTTC

size: many
J: TRBJ2-5
D: TRBD1
V: TRBV5-1
CDR3: CASSFRDRQETQYF
DNA: TGCGCCAGCAGCTTCCGGGACAGGCAAGAGACCCAGTACTTC

size: few
J: TRBJ2-5
D: TRBD2
V: TRBV20-1
CDR3: CSPSPGGVQETQYF
DNA: TGCAGTCCATCCCCGGGGGGGGTACAAGAGACCCAGTACTTC

size: -
J: TRBJ2-1
D: -
V: TRBV28
CDR3: CASSLLQESYNEQFF
DNA: TGTGCCAGCAGTTTATTACAGGAGTCCTACAATGAGCAGTTCTTC

size: few
J: TRBJ2-5
D: TRBD2
V: TRBV6-5
CDR3: CASSYQSGAGGPRETQYF
DNA: TGTGCCAGCAGTTACCAATCGGGGGCGGGAGGGCCCCGGGAGACCCAGTACTTC

size: few
J: TRBJ1-5
D: TRBD1
V: TRBV6-1
CDR3: CASSVLTGVGNQPQHF
DNA: TGTGCCAGCAGTGTCCTGACAGGGGTCGGAAATCAGCCCCAGCATTTT

size: -
J: TRBJ2-5
D: -
V: TRBV10-3
CDR3: CAISESWPQETQYF
DNA: TGTGCCATCAGTGAGTCTTGGCCCCAAGAGACCCAGTACTTC

size: few
J: TRBJ2-1
D: -
V: TRBV7-2
CDR3: CASSLALPPWRFF
DNA: TGTGCCAGCAGCTTAGCGCTGCCCCCGTGGAGGTTCTTC

size: many
J: TRBJ2-7
D: -
V: TRBV6-2/TRBV6-3
CDR3: CASRTPEVFYEQYF
DNA: TGTGCCAGCAGAACCCCGGAGGTCTTTTACGAGCAGTACTTC

size: -
J: TRBJ1-5
D: -
V: TRBV27
CDR3: CASSLTAIQPQHF
DNA: TGTGCCAGCAGTTTAACGGCTATACAGCCCCAGCATTTT

size: -
J: TRBJ2-3
D: -
V: TRBV20-1
CDR3: CSAGLWEGVSDTQYF
DNA: TGCAGTGCTGGACTGTGGGAGGGGGTTTCAGATACGCAGTATTTT

size: -
J: TRBJ2-3
D: TRBD2
V: TRBV5-1
CDR3: CASSLRPSGEADTQYF
DNA: TGCGCCAGCAGCTTGCGACCTAGCGGGGAAGCAGATACGCAGTATTTT

size: many
J: TRBJ2-3
D: -
V: TRBV29-1
CDR3: CSVEGLDRMGGGTQYF
DNA: TGCAGCGTTGAAGGTCTGGATCGGATGGGCGGAGGGACGCAGTATTTT

size: few
J: TRBJ2-1
D: -
V: TRBV7-8
CDR3: CASSLEFTSSHEQFF
DNA: TGTGCCAGCAGCTTAGAGTTTACTAGCAGCCATGAGCAGTTCTTC

size: -
J: TRBJ1-2
D: -
V: TRBV10-2
CDR3: CASRETERYGYTF
DNA: TGCGCCAGCAGGGAGACCGAACGATATGGCTACACCTTC

size: -
J: TRBJ1-2
D: -
V: TRBV20-1
CDR3: CSAPDNLYGYTF
DNA: TGCAGTGCGCCAGACAACCTCTATGGCTACACCTTC

size: -
J: TRBJ1-5
D: TRBD1
V: TRBV5-1
CDR3: CASSALPGQGARSNQPQHF
DNA: TGCGCCAGCAGCGCATTACCGGGACAGGGGGCCCGGAGCAATCAGCCCCAGCATTTT

size: -
J: TRBJ1-2
D: -
V: TRBV29-1
CDR3: CSVEDWEGNGCTF
DNA: TGCAGCGTTGAAGATTGGGAGGGTAATGGCTGCACCTTC

size: -
J: TRBJ1-4
D: TRBD1
V: TRBV20-1
CDR3: CSAHPPQGAYLATATNEKLFF
DNA: TGCAGTGCTCACCCACCTCAGGGGGCCTATCTTGCCACTGCAACTAATGAAAAACTGTTTTTT